Below, one T cell receptor (beta chain) is given with its context. Methods used by the authors: Estimation of nucleated cell counts relied on the amplification of reference gene primers. The data were produced by immunoSEQ multiplex PCR, yet TCRdb's version contains in-frame clones alone and is incomplete. The V and J calls and clone size were taken over from that table, and D and trimming were inferred from the DNA. Among about 130,000 clones listed, under 90% were seen once. These data originate in a study of blood T cell repertoires in COVID-19. Study background: Samples taken during acute and convalescent COVID-19 were collected in the United States, Italy and Spain. PBMCs, B-cell-depleted T cells, or T cells provided the cDNA or gDNA that made up the material.

The germline V gene encodes CDR1 LNHDA and CDR2 SQIVND (reference sequence). The length of the CDR3 is 14 residues. Trimming removed 4 bases at V and 3 bases at J, with 10 bases between. This sequence originates from a woman aged 60-75 years with active or convalescent COVID-19. Sequenced material: peripheral blood. The chain joins TRBV19 to TRBJ1-5; D is unresolved. The CDR3 is CASSSSVSNQPQHF. DNA for the CDR3: TGTGCCAGTAGTAGTTCAGTGTCCAATCAGCCCCAGCATTTT.